This T cell receptor (beta chain) was obtained from a study of blood T cell repertoires in COVID-19. Study context: Whether acute or convalescent, the COVID-19 samples came from the United States, Italy and Spain. The analysed material was cDNA or gDNA that came from T cells, B-cell-depleted T cells, or PBMCs.

The CDR3 has 15 amino acids. CDR1 is GTSNPN and CDR2 is SVGIG in the germline V gene (reference sequence). The trim removed 2 bases at V and 5 bases at J, leaving 9 bases unmatched. Per the study methods: Estimated nucleated cell counts came from reference gene primer amplification. Assay: immunoSEQ multiplex PCR; the TCRdb copy retains only in-frame clones and omits some. The D gene and trimming were derived from the DNA, and the V and J assignments and clone size from that table. Of about 260,000 clones detected, about 87% appear once; the ten largest clones hold approximately 2.3%. The sequence was obtained from a woman aged 45 to 65 with acute or convalescent COVID-19. Specimen: peripheral blood. The V and J genes are TRBV30 and TRBJ2-5; TRBD2 aligns across 9 bases. The CDR3 is CAWSLSGTSWETQYF. For the CDR3, the DNA is TGTGCCTGGAGTCTATCAGGGACTAGCTGGGAGACCCAGTACTTC.